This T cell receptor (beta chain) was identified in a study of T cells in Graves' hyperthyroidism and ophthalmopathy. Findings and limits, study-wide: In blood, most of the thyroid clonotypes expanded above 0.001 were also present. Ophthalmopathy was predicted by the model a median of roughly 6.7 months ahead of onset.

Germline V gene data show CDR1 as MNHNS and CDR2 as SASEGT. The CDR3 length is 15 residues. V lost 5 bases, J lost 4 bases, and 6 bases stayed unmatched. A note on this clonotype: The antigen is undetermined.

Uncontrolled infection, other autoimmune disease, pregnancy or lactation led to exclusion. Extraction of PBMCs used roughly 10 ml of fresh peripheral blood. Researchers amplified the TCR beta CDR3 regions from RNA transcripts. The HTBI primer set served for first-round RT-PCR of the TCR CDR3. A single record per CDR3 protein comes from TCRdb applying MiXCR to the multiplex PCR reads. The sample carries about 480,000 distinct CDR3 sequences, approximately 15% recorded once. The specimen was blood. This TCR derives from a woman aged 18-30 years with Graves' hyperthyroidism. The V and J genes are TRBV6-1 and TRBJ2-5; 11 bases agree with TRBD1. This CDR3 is CASSPRDRGAETQYF. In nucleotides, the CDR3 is TGTGCCAGCAGTCCCCGGGACAGGGGGGCAGAGACCCAGTACTTC.